Below, 30 T cell receptor beta chains from the same sample are listed, as sequenced in a study of read filtering for tumor transcriptome and immune sequencing. The library was built from around 0.4 ug RNA with molecular barcoded adaptors for alpha/delta and beta/gamma chains. MiXCR, applied by TCRdb to the reads, yields one record per CDR3 protein. In the table there are around 130,000 distinct CDR3 sequences, less than 15% of which are singletons. Sequenced sample: a population of CD138-negative cells sorted from bone marrow. These receptors all come from a donor aged 40 or older with multiple myeloma.

In this sample, this clonotype turned up many times. V gene TRBV14 combines with J gene TRBJ1-1; 11 bases agree with TRBD1. Germline CDR1 is SGHDN and CDR2 is FVKESK. With V trimmed by 4 bases and J by 4 bases, 11 bases remained unmatched. The CDR3 is made up of 17 amino acids. As DNA, the CDR3 is TGTGCCAGCAGCCCATTCCAGGGACAGGGGGACGGCACTGAAGCTTTCTTT. Amino acids: CASSPFQGQGDGTEAFF.

This clonotype appeared a few times. V is TRBV4-2 and J is TRBJ2-7, with a possible D match to TRBD1 (5 bases). CDR1 and CDR2 from the germline V gene are LGHNA and YNFKEQ. The CDR3 has 14 residues. The ends were cut back, 1 base at V and 1 base at J, with 8 bases in the middle. The CDR3 sequence is CASSQAQGSYEQYF. The CDR3 DNA sequence: TGTGCCAGCAGCCAAGCCCAGGGATCCTACGAGCAGTACTTC.

In the case of this clonotype: It may be a read error: a sequence one base away is much more abundant. The CDR3 loop is CASRVQGARTEPFF. The CDR3 bases are TGTGCCAGCAGGGTTCAGGGGGCGCGGACTGAACCTTTCTTT. The chain couples TRBV5-6 to TRBJ1-1; TRBD1 aligns across 8 bases. CDR3 length equals 14 residues. Germline-derived CDR1 and CDR2 are SGHDT and YYEEEE.

This clonotype was counted ten times or more. The J gene is TRBJ1-1, the V gene TRBV5-1; TRBD1 matches at 8 bases. The CDR3 contains 14 residues. Germline V gene lookup returns CDR1 SGHRS and CDR2 YFSETQ. With V trimmed by 0 bases and J by 5 bases, 3 bases remained unmatched. The CDR3 sequence is CASSLGTGWTEAFF. The CDR3 bases are TGCGCCAGCAGCTTGGGGACAGGGTGGACTGAAGCTTTCTTT.

The rearrangement joins TRBV15 to TRBJ2-7; weak D call: TRBD2 (5 bases). V was pared by 4 bases and J by 0 bases, with 13 bases between. Per the germline V gene, CDR1 is LNHNV and CDR2 is YYDKDF (reference sequence). The CDR3 totals 15 residues. The DNA of the CDR3 is TGTGCCACCAGCAAACAACGGGGTAGCTCCTACGAGCAGTACTTC. It yields the protein CATSKQRGSSYEQYF.

This clonotype has more than one count but fewer than ten. The chain recombines TRBV2 with TRBJ2-3; D gene uncertain. Germline-derived CDR1 and CDR2 are SNHLY and FYNNEI. Deletions cut 6 bases from V and 5 bases from J, with 12 bases between. This CDR3 spans 13 amino acids. In DNA, the CDR3 is TGTGCCAGCAGCACGGGTATGGGAGATACGCAGTATTTT. Translation gives CASSTGMGDTQYF.

This clonotype occurred many times. The chain carries TRBV2 and TRBJ2-1; 7 bases are a match to TRBD2. The CDR3 runs to 13 residues. Losses at the gene ends were 3 bases for V and 9 bases for J; bases not matched to a gene: 5. Germline V CDR1 and CDR2: SNHLY, FYNNEI. CDR3 nucleotides: TGTGCCAGCAGTGATTTTGCGGGAGCTGAGCAGTTCTTC. Protein product: CASSDFAGAEQFF.

In DNA form, the CDR3 reads TGTGCCAGCAGTTTCTTCAGGATGATAGGGACGTCGGAAGAGACCCAGTACTTC. Its translation: CASSFFRMIGTSEETQYF. V gene TRBV6-2 or TRBV6-3 combines with J gene TRBJ2-5; tentatively, D is TRBD1 or TRBD2 (5 bases each). V was trimmed by 4 bases and J by 3 bases, leaving 24 bases between them. CDR1 MNHEY and CDR2 SVGEGT come from the germline V gene. The CDR3 consists of 18 residues.

This clonotype was seen repeatedly, ten times or more. The chain uses TRBV20-1 and TRBJ2-1; no firm D call. In germline, CDR1 is DFQATT, CDR2 SNEGSKA (reference sequence). The germline V and J ends were trimmed by 2 bases and 5 bases, with 10 bases remaining between them. The CDR3 consists of 13 residues. The CDR3 DNA follows: TGCAGTGCTAGATCCAGGTTGGACAATGAGCAGTTCTTC. Protein product: CSARSRLDNEQFF.

This clonotype has ten or more counts. J is TRBJ1-1 and V is TRBV5-1; D may be TRBD1 (5 bases). CDR1 is SGHRS and CDR2 is YFSETQ in the germline V gene. Trimming removed 2 bases at V and 5 bases at J, with 13 bases between. The length of the CDR3 is 14 residues. The CDR3 loop is CASSFRDGRTEAFF. The CDR3 DNA sequence: TGCGCCAGCAGCTTCCGGGACGGGAGAACTGAAGCTTTCTTT.

This clonotype appeared many times. The DNA of the CDR3 is TGTGCCACCAGCAGAGGTTCGTACAATGAGCAGTTCTTC. This gives the protein CATSRGSYNEQFF. The V gene is TRBV15, the J gene TRBJ2-1; D is unresolved. V lost 1 base to trimming and J lost 4 bases, with 5 bases between them. CDR1 is LNHNV and CDR2 is YYDKDF in the germline V gene (reference sequence). The CDR3 spans 13 residues.

This clonotype was seen repeatedly, ten times or more. The chain recombines TRBV29-1 with TRBJ2-3, with 10 bases aligning to TRBD1. V trimming: 5 bases; J trimming: 4 bases; junction bases outside the gene matches: 6. In germline, CDR1 is SQVTM, CDR2 ANQGSEA. CDR3 size: 14 residues. CDR3 nucleotides: TGCAGCGTTCTCCGGGACAGGGGCGCAGATACGCAGTATTTT. Its translation is CSVLRDRGADTQYF.

This clonotype appeared once. Sequence at one end of the junction differs from germline and may be a read error. The chain is built from TRBV12-3 or TRBV12-4 and TRBJ2-1; tentative D call: TRBD1 (6 bases). The CDR3 covers 13 residues. CDR3 amino acids: CASRAHREVERFF. Written as DNA, the CDR3 is TGTGCCAGCAGGGCGCACAGGGAAGTTGAGCGGTTCTTC.

This clonotype was picked up many times. This chain joins TRBV7-9 and TRBJ1-1; perhaps TRBD1 as D (6 bases). The CDR3 spans 16 residues. Germline CDR1 is SEHNR and CDR2 is FQNEAQ (reference sequence). With 2 bases removed from V and 1 base from J, the gap between germline ends came to 14 bases. The CDR3 is CASSLRGTGWNTEAFF. The CDR3, as DNA: TGTGCCAGCAGCTTACGTGGCACAGGGTGGAACACTGAAGCTTTCTTT.

This clonotype was counted ten times or more. The chain employs TRBV20-1 and TRBJ1-5; D uncertain. CDR1 is DFQATT, CDR2 SNEGSKA, per germline (reference sequence). V was cut by 1 base and J by 4 bases, with 5 bases left in between. This CDR3 contains 12 residues. CDR3 sequence reads: CSARAPNQPQHF. In DNA form, the CDR3 reads TGCAGTGCTAGAGCGCCAAATCAGCCCCAGCATTTT.

Ten or more counts support this clonotype. The CDR3 sequence: CASRVGQGSEKLFF. In DNA, the CDR3 is TGTGCCAGCAGAGTTGGACAGGGGAGTGAAAAACTGTTTTTT. This chain uses TRBV6-5 with TRBJ1-4; 9 nucleotides match TRBD1. CDR1 is MNHEY and CDR2 is SVGAGI in the germline V gene. The CDR3 runs to 14 residues. V was clipped by 6 bases and J by 7 bases; unmatched bases: 6.

The sample holds many counts of this clonotype. The rearrangement uses TRBV6-2 or TRBV6-3 and TRBJ2-7, with 7 bases fitting TRBD1. The CDR3 is made up of 15 amino acids. Trimming cost V 2 bases and J 6 bases; bases outside gene matches: 10. CDR1 and CDR2 from the germline V gene are MNHEY and SVGEGT. CDR3 loop: CASSYPRTGALEQYF. The CDR3 nucleotides read TGTGCCAGCAGTTACCCGAGGACAGGCGCCCTCGAGCAGTACTTC.

This clonotype occurred many times. The J gene is TRBJ2-5, the V gene TRBV27, with no clear D. The CDR3 has 13 residues. Trimming left V 3 bases short and J 2 bases short, with 7 bases between. CDR1 and CDR2 (germline): MNHEY, SMNVEV (reference sequence). The CDR3 loop is CASSFRTQETQYF. For the CDR3, the DNA is TGTGCCAGCAGTTTTAGGACGCAAGAGACCCAGTACTTC.

At least ten counts were recorded for this clonotype. The gene calls are TRBV5-6 and TRBJ2-2; D is unclear. The CDR3 length is 12 residues. CDR1 is SGHDT and CDR2 is YYEEEE in the germline V gene. V was pared by 4 bases and J by 6 bases, with 7 bases between. The CDR3, as DNA: TGTGCCAGCAGCATCAGCCCCGGGGAGCTGTTTTTT. Translation gives CASSISPGELFF.

This clonotype was seen a handful of times. With a much larger clone just one base away, this may be a read error. The chain joins TRBV10-3 to TRBJ1-5; D is perhaps TRBD1 (5 bases). The ends were cut back, 5 bases at V and 10 bases at J, with 15 bases in the middle. CDR1 ENHRY and CDR2 SYGVKD come from the germline V gene. CDR3 length: 13 residues. The DNA for the CDR3 is TGTGCCATCAGTTCCGGAACCGACAGACCCCAGCATTTT. This encodes CAISSGTDRPQHF.

Remarks on this clonotype: Being one base from a much bigger clone, this may be a read error. The rearrangement joins TRBV30 to TRBJ1-6; 8 bases align to TRBD1. V dropped 0 bases and J dropped 7; count of bases not matched to a gene: 11. Germline V gene data show CDR1 as GTSNPN and CDR2 as SVGIG (reference sequence). CDR3 length equals 17 residues. The CDR3 bases are TGTGCCTGGAGTGTATGTAAGGACAGGGTGAGAAATTCACCCCTCCACTTT. Protein sequence: CAWSVCKDRVRNSPLHF.

This clonotype was recorded many times. The rearrangement links TRBV11-3 to TRBJ2-3; TRBD2 matches 11 bases. The V and J ends lost 3 bases and 2 bases, in that order; junction bases with no gene match: 10. This CDR3 contains 18 residues. The germline V gene encodes CDR1 SGHNT and CDR2 YENEEA. The DNA of the CDR3 is TGTGCCAGCAGCTTGCCCCGACTAGCGGGGACCCACACAGATACGCAGTATTTT. Encoded protein: CASSLPRLAGTHTDTQYF.

About this clonotype itself: The conserved closing phenylalanine or tryptophan is absent in this CDR3, likely reflecting a read error. This chain joins TRBV3-1 and TRBJ1-1; D uncertain. The CDR3 contains 13 residues. CDR1 is LGHDT and CDR2 is YNNKEL in the germline V gene (reference sequence). The CDR3: CASSPIKNAEAFS. In DNA, the CDR3 is TGTGCCAGCAGCCCTATAAAGAACGCTGAAGCTTTCTCT.

This clonotype was detected a few times. The gene calls are TRBV19 and TRBJ2-3; D unclear. This CDR3 has 14 residues. Germline CDR1 and CDR2: LNHDA and SQIVND (reference sequence). V lost 4 bases to trimming and J lost 0 bases, with 8 bases between them. CDR3 protein: CASSSGSSTDTQYF. CDR3 nucleotide sequence: TGTGCCAGTAGTAGCGGTTCTAGCACAGATACGCAGTATTTT.

As concerns this clonotype: This clone may be a read error of a much larger clone one base away. The chain employs TRBV6-2 or TRBV6-3 and TRBJ1-1; D uncertain. Germline CDR1 is MNHEY and CDR2 is SVGEGT. This CDR3 is built from 14 residues. CDR3 in DNA: TGTGCCAGCACCCCCGCTGGGTTGAACACTGAAGCTTCCTTT. Its translation is CASTPAGLNTEASF.

This clonotype was seen more than once but under ten times. The V call is TRBV7-9, the J call TRBJ1-1; D gene ambiguous. Trimming stripped 2 bases from V and 0 bases from J, with 7 bases between. The V gene's germline CDR1 is SEHNR and CDR2 FQNEAQ (reference sequence). The length of the CDR3 is 14 residues. Here the CDR3 DNA reads TGTGCCAGCAGCTTATCAGGTGTGAACACTGAAGCTTTCTTT. Protein: CASSLSGVNTEAFF.

At least ten counts were recorded for this clonotype. The chain combines TRBV9 with TRBJ2-6; D remains ambiguous. This CDR3 is 15 amino acids long. The V gene's germline CDR1 is SGDLS and CDR2 YYNGEE. V lost 5 bases and J 0 bases, leaving 9 bases between the germline ends. The CDR3 nucleotides are TGTGCCAGCAGGGACGGTGGCTCTGGGGCCAACGTCCTGACTTTC. It translates to CASRDGGSGANVLTF.

This clonotype has only a few counts. This chain links TRBV5-1 with TRBJ2-5; D not certain. Germline assignment: CDR1 SGHRS and CDR2 YFSETQ. V dropped 1 base and J dropped 5 bases, with 6 bases sitting between them. The CDR3 runs 12 residues. CDR3 sequence: CASSLWRETQYF. The CDR3 DNA reads as TGCGCCAGCAGCTTGTGGCGGGAGACCCAGTACTTC. The full variable domain, in which reference TRBV5-1 and TRBJ2-5 provide the parts outside the CDR3, is KAGVTQTPRYLIKTRGQQVTLSCSPISGHRSVSWYQQTPGQGLQFLFEYFSETQRNKGNFPGRFSGRQFSNSRSEMNVSTLELGDSALYLCASSLWRETQYFGPGTRLLVL.

This clonotype was counted between two and nine times. A read error is possible here, since a much larger clone lies one base away. V is TRBV24-1 and J is TRBJ2-3; 9 nucleotides line up with TRBD2. Per the germline V gene, CDR1 is KGHDR and CDR2 is SFDVKD. There are 12 residues in the CDR3. DNA for the CDR3: TGTGCAGGGCGGGGGGGCCCGGATACGCAGTATTTT. This sequence encodes CAGRGGPDTQYF.

In this sample, this clonotype turned up many times. The CDR3 sequence: CASSPAAAGEQYF. The DNA of the CDR3 is TGTGCCAGCAGCCCCGCCGCGGCAGGGGAGCAGTACTTC. The chain recombines TRBV3-1 with TRBJ2-7; D may be TRBD1 (5 bases). Germline lookup yields CDR1 LGHDT and CDR2 YNNKEL (reference sequence). There are 13 residues in the CDR3. V gave up 4 bases and J gave up 7 bases, with 14 bases separating them.